The 12 T cell receptor beta chains below were found in one sample sequenced in a study of blood T cell repertoires in COVID-19. TCRdb's table, derived via immunoSEQ multiplex PCR, lists solely in-frame clones and lacks some. The table records some 51,000 clones, less than 95% of them present only once. The sample was peripheral blood. The source of these receptors is a middle-aged man with acute or convalescent COVID-19.

The chain couples TRBV6-2 or TRBV6-3 to TRBJ1-5; maybe TRBD1 (6 bases). Trimming stripped 4 bases from V and 2 bases from J, with 18 bases between. Looked up from germline, CDR1 is MNHEY and CDR2 is SVGEGT. This CDR3 is built from 17 residues. CDR3 DNA: TGTGCCAGCAGTTTTTGGTCGTGGGGGCGGGGCAATCAGCCCCAGCATTTT. The encoded protein is CASSFWSWGRGNQPQHF.

J is TRBJ2-2 and V is TRBV13, with D hard to call. The CDR3 is 12 residues long. V was clipped by 5 bases and J by 8 bases, with 9 bases between them. Germline-derived CDR1 and CDR2 are PRHDT and FYEKMQ (reference sequence). CDR3 amino acids: CASSATRGELFF. The CDR3, as DNA: TGTGCCAGCAGCGCGACCAGGGGGGAGCTGTTTTTT. Supplemented by reference TRBV13 and TRBJ2-2, the full variable domain reads AAGVIQSPRHLIKEKRETATLKCYPIPRHDTVYWYQQGPGQDPQFLISFYEKMQSDKGSIPDRFSAQQFSDYHSELNMSSLELGDSALYFCASSATRGELFFGEGSRLTVL.

This clone appeared a single time. V gene TRBV7-3 combines with J gene TRBJ2-1; 11 bases align to TRBD2. The germline V gene has CDR1 SGHTA and CDR2 FQGTGA. The V gene end was trimmed by 4 bases and the J gene end by 4 bases; junction bases not matched to a gene: 3. CDR3 size: 15 residues. The CDR3 coding sequence is TGTGCCAGCAGCTCAACTAGCGGGAGTTACAATGAGCAGTTCTTC. This sequence encodes CASSSTSGSYNEQFF.

The chain uses TRBV6-6 and TRBJ1-5; 8 nucleotides match TRBD1. Germline CDR1 is MNHNY and CDR2 is SVGAGI (reference sequence). V trimming: 7 bases; J trimming: 5 bases; junction bases outside the gene matches: 7. This CDR3 has 14 residues. The CDR3 region is CASTTGGGHQPQHF. As DNA, the CDR3 is TGTGCCAGCACCACAGGGGGGGGGCATCAGCCCCAGCATTTT.

This CDR3 reads CASSFGLNTEAFF. In DNA, the CDR3 is TGTGCCAGTTCTTTCGGGTTGAACACTGAAGCTTTCTTT. This chain joins TRBV19 and TRBJ1-1; the D is unclear. V was trimmed by 8 bases and J by 0 bases, leaving 10 bases between them. CDR3 length equals 13 residues. In germline, CDR1 is LNHDA, CDR2 SQIVND (reference sequence).

The J gene is TRBJ2-1, the V gene TRBV24-1, with D unresolved. The V end lost 9 bases, the J end lost 0 bases, and 17 bases lay between the germline ends. The germline V gene has CDR1 KGHDR and CDR2 SFDVKD. The CDR3 covers 16 residues. As DNA, the CDR3 is TGTGCCACCTCCAACCGTCTTAGTTCCTCCTACAATGAGCAGTTCTTC. Protein: CATSNRLSSSYNEQFF.

The chain couples TRBV25-1 to TRBJ1-1; perhaps TRBD1 as D (5 bases). The CDR3 contains 12 residues. The V end lost 7 bases, the J end lost 3 bases, and 9 bases lay between the germline ends. Germline V gives CDR1 MGHDK, CDR2 SYGVNS. CDR3 in DNA: TGTGCCAGCACAGACAGATACACTGAAGCTTTCTTT. Its protein is CASTDRYTEAFF.

The V gene is TRBV12-5, the J gene TRBJ2-1; TRBD2 matches at 11 bases. The CDR3 loop spans 15 amino acids. The ends lost 3 bases at V and 5 bases at J; junction bases unmatched: 3. Germline values: CDR1 LGHNT, CDR2 FRNRAP. CDR3 DNA: TGTGCTAGTGGTTTTAGCGGGAGGGCCCACAATGAGCAGTTCTTC. Its protein product is CASGFSGRAHNEQFF.

The chain couples TRBV30 to TRBJ1-2; 10 positions match TRBD1. Trimming removed 0 bases from V and 8 bases from J; junction bases left unmatched: 3. This CDR3 has 13 residues. Germline V CDR1 and CDR2: GTSNPN, SVGIG (reference sequence). The CDR3, as DNA: TGTGCCTGGAGTGTAGGGACAGGGGAAGGCTACACCTTC. It yields the protein CAWSVGTGEGYTF. Full variable domain (outside the CDR3, taken from reference TRBV30 and TRBJ1-2): SQTIHQWPATLVQPVGSPLSLECTVEGTSNPNLYWYRQAAGRGLQLLFYSVGIGQISSEVPQNLSASRPQDRQFILSSKKLLLSDSGFYLCAWSVGTGEGYTFGSGTRLTVV.

V usage is TRBV11-2 and J usage is TRBJ1-1; 7 nucleotides align to TRBD1. CDR3 size: 13 residues. Germline-derived CDR1 and CDR2 are SGHAT and FQNNGV. V lost 5 bases to trimming and J lost 11 bases; unmatched junction nucleotides: 11. The CDR3 region has the DNA TGTGCCAGCAGCGACGCGCTACAGGGGTCGGCTTTCTTT. It is translated as CASSDALQGSAFF.

The J gene is TRBJ2-3, the V gene TRBV3-1 (or the pseudogene TRBV3-2); 13 bases are a match to TRBD2. CDR3 length: 20 amino acids. J gave up 9 bases and V 1 base, and 19 bases lay outside the gene matches. Germline lookup yields CDR1 LGHDT and CDR2 YNNKEL (reference sequence). This chain's CDR3 is CASSQVAWTSGSTDPHTQYF. The CDR3 bases are TGTGCCAGCAGCCAAGTGGCTTGGACTAGCGGGAGCACAGACCCTCACACGCAGTATTTT.

The J gene is TRBJ1-2, the V gene TRBV2; the match to TRBD1 covers 9 bases. Trimming cost V 4 bases and J 0 bases; bases outside gene matches: 3. The CDR3 has 15 residues. Germline V gene sequence: CDR1 SNHLY, CDR2 FYNNEI. CDR3 protein: CASSATGGPNYGYTF. The CDR3 nucleotides read TGTGCCAGCAGTGCGACAGGGGGTCCTAACTATGGCTACACCTTC.